The T cell receptor beta chain described here comes from a study of blood T cells in healthy people across ages (dated by TCRdb to about 2015). A note on the overall study: In model experiments, roughly one uniquely barcoded TCR beta cDNA molecule per two T cells was captured by template switching. To track age-related changes in TCR beta repertoire diversity, the study relied on deep sequencing normalized with unique cDNA molecular identifiers. Donors were grouped into four age groups: young (average approximately 16 years), middle-aged (39), aged (roughly 67) and long-lived (just over 80). To avoid experimental bias, donors of different ages were distributed randomly across sequencing lanes. Using the same blood draw, the study looked at two additional independent replicas of 1 million unique cDNA reads for two donors, one aged 18 to 30 and the other aged 80 or older.

A note on this clonotype: Which antigen it targets is not known. Base qualities are not recorded, but no much larger clone differs from it by a single base.

Study-level results and caveats: A strong correlation was found between observed TCR beta diversity and the percentage of naive T cells measured by flow cytometry. The long-lived group showed more naive CD4+ T cells, fewer expanded clones and increased TCR diversity than the aged group, suggesting age selection. Estimates of total diversity from one million sequenced T cells were regarded as lower bounds and underestimates. Because profiling used bulk unsorted PBMCs, naive and antigen-experienced compartments could not be compared conclusively. As age increased, observed TCR beta diversity per million T cells dropped in a roughly linear way, and a significant reduction was already evident by age about 36. Because the CMV infection status of the donors was unknown, age-related changes in expanded clonotypes may potentially have been confounded.

The germline V gene (reference sequence) specifies SGHAT as CDR1 and FQDESV as CDR2. The V end loses 5 bases and the J end loses 1 base, and a stretch of 8 bases separates them. Its CDR3 holds 13 amino acids, cysteine through phenylalanine. Just the 39-base CDR3 DNA is kept, in frame starting at base 1. Libraries were prepared through 5' RACE. Data came from an Illumina HiSeq 2500. A second PCR of roughly 6 to 11 cycles was run with a J-beta primer mix and a sample-barcoded 5' primer. A template-switch 5' adaptor carrying 12 random nucleotides introduced a unique molecular identifier onto each TCR beta cDNA molecule. At least 3 million CDR3-containing paired-end reads were obtained from each sample. All of the RNA was converted into first-strand cDNA using the Mint cDNA synthesis kit, with a TRBC-specific oligonucleotide serving as the primer. Following uracil-DNA glycosylase treatment, all cDNA underwent a first 18-cycle PCR with the universal primers M1SS and BC2_uni_R. Concerning the study's data processing: Normalization of each sample was performed by random selection of 1 million high-quality reads, each carrying a distinct molecular identifier. Instead of being binned into consensus sequences, reads that shared molecular identifiers were thrown out. MiTCR, set to a Q25 quality threshold and the strictest error-elimination algorithm, was used for CDR3 identification, clonotype clustering and error correction. Lower-bound total TCR beta diversity was estimated with a nonparametric unseen species model using Euler transformation. TCRdb trimmed public reads at Q25 via fastp, called clones via MiXCR and kept in-frame beta chains. Each CDR3 protein gets just one entry, which takes the most common genes and DNA from the rows behind it. The V and J calls were determined by TCRdb, not by the authors. In this sample the table shows about 1.6 million distinct CDR3 sequences, around 35% of which occur a single time. The ten largest make up approximately 10% of the sample.

Donors were approximately 42 systemically healthy Caucasian individuals from Russia aged roughly 6 to 100 years. Ten milliliters of peripheral blood were drawn from each donor into EDTA-treated Vacutainer tubes. Ficoll-Paque density-gradient centrifugation was used to isolate PBMCs, with at least 7 million per sample. Trizol reagent was used to extract total RNA from PBMCs, with at least 6 micrograms per sample. For every donor, an aliquot of PBMCs went through flow cytometry to measure the percentages of naive CD45RAhigh/CD27high T cells. The TCR originated in a woman aged 25-40 years in good health. The sequenced sample was blood. The chain is made from TRBV11-1 and TRBJ1-1; no D gene is confidently identified. The CDR3 protein is CASSREENTEAFF. The nucleotides read TGTGCCAGCAGCCGAGAAGAGAACACTGAAGCTTTCTTT.